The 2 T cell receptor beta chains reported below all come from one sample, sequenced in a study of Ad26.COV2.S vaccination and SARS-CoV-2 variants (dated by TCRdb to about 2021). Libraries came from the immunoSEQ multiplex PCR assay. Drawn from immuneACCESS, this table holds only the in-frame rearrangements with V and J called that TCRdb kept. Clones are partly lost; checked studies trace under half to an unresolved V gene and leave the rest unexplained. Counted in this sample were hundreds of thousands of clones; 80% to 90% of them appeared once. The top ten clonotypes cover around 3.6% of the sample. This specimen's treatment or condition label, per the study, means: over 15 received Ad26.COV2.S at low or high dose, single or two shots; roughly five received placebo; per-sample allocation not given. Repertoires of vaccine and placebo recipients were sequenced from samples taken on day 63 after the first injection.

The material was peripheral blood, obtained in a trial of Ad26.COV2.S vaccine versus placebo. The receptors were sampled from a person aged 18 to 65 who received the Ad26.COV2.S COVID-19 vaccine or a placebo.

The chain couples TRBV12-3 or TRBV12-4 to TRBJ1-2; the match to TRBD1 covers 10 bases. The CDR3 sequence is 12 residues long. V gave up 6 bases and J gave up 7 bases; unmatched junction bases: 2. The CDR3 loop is CASSRTGGGYTF. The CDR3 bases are TGTGCCAGCAGCCGGACAGGGGGTGGCTACACCTTC.

The CDR3 region has the DNA TGTGCCAGCAGCTTATGGGGGGGGGCTTCAGATACGCAGTATTTT. Translation gives CASSLWGGASDTQYF. The chain employs TRBV11-2 and TRBJ2-3; maybe TRBD2 (7 bases). V lost 2 bases and J 4 bases, leaving 13 bases between the germline ends. The CDR3 is 15 amino acids. Germline V lookup: CDR1 SGHAT, CDR2 FQNNGV.